Shown below are 13 T cell receptor beta chains from a single sample sequenced in a study of blood T cell repertoires in COVID-19. Only in-frame clones appear in the TCRdb table, and some are missing; sequencing was by immunoSEQ multiplex PCR. The sample consists of around 260,000 clones, over 65% of them appearing once. Sequenced: peripheral blood. These receptors were taken from a man aged 60 to 75 who had recovered from COVID-19.

The chain links TRBV27 to TRBJ2-7, with 15 bases identical to TRBD2. V shed 10 bases, J shed 2 bases, and the junction held 12 bases outside the gene matches. CDR3 length equals 17 residues. Germline assignment: CDR1 MNHEY and CDR2 SMNVEV (reference sequence). In DNA form, the CDR3 reads TGTGCCACCCGAAGAGGACTAGCGGGAGGGCGGGCCTACGAGCAGTACTTC. This encodes CATRRGLAGGRAYEQYF.

This chain uses TRBV7-8 with TRBJ2-1, with 9 bases identical to TRBD2. This CDR3 is built from 18 residues. Germline V gene sequence: CDR1 SGHVS, CDR2 FQNEAQ. The V gene end was trimmed by 1 base and the J gene end by 2 bases; junction bases not matched to a gene: 9. This CDR3 reads CASSLVFSGRRTYNEQFF. The CDR3, as DNA: TGTGCCAGCAGCTTAGTGTTTAGCGGGAGAAGGACCTACAATGAGCAGTTCTTC.

There are a few counts of this clone. The chain recombines TRBV19 with TRBJ1-5; D ambiguous. Germline CDR1 is LNHDA and CDR2 is SQIVND (reference sequence). V dropped 11 bases and J dropped 0 bases, with 20 bases sitting between them. The CDR3 consists of 16 residues. The CDR3 reads CASSNLVGVSNQPQHF. The CDR3 bases are TGTGCCTCCTCAAACCTGGTCGGGGTTAGCAATCAGCCCCAGCATTTT.

The chain joins TRBV12-3 or TRBV12-4 to TRBJ1-1; TRBD1 is a possible D gene (5 bases). The length of the CDR3 is 13 residues. Trimming took off 7 bases at V and 9 bases at J, with 18 bases between the two ends. The CDR3 coding sequence is TGTGCCAGCACCCCGCGGGGGGTTGCAAAAGCTTTCTTT. This codes for CASTPRGVAKAFF.

The chain is built from TRBV19 and TRBJ1-5, with 10 bases fitting TRBD1. Germline V gene data show CDR1 as LNHDA and CDR2 as SQIVND (reference sequence). V trimming: 5 bases; J trimming: 6 bases; junction bases outside the gene matches: 7. The CDR3 is 15 amino acids. CDR3 sequence (DNA): TGTGCCAGTAGTTCGCGGACAGGGGGGTTTCAGCCCCAGCATTTT. Translated, it gives CASSSRTGGFQPQHF.

J is TRBJ2-4 and V is TRBV10-2; weak D call: TRBD1 (5 bases). Between the trimmed V and J ends, which lost 2 bases and 2 bases, there was a span of 19 bases. The CDR3 loop spans 18 amino acids. CDR1 and CDR2 from the germline V gene are WSHSY and SAAADI. CDR3 residues: CASSETVAGLGSKNIQYF. The CDR3 nucleotides read TGCGCCAGCAGTGAGACTGTCGCAGGGCTGGGCTCCAAAAACATTCAGTACTTC.

This rearrangement joins TRBV6-5 to TRBJ2-1; D is perhaps TRBD2 (6 bases). The CDR3 is 14 amino acids. Trimming stripped 7 bases from V and 1 base from J, with 11 bases between. Per the germline V gene, CDR1 is MNHEY and CDR2 is SVGAGI. The CDR3 region has the DNA TGTGCCAGCACCGGGGGAAGGTCCTACAATGAGCAGTTCTTC. It codes for CASTGGRSYNEQFF.

The chain has TRBV9 and TRBJ1-2; the match to TRBD1 covers 10 bases. CDR3 length: 15 residues. V was pared by 3 bases and J by 2 bases, with 4 bases of the junction left unmatched. In germline, CDR1 is SGDLS, CDR2 YYNGEE. CDR3 residues: CASSARQGANYGYTF. The CDR3 DNA sequence: TGTGCCAGCAGCGCAAGACAGGGGGCAAACTATGGCTACACCTTC.

The V gene is TRBV6-5, the J gene TRBJ2-7; D is unclear. Germline V gives CDR1 MNHEY, CDR2 SVGAGI. The CDR3 loop spans 15 amino acids. Trimming cost V 0 bases and J 3 bases, with 12 bases left between them. CDR3 sequence reads: CASSYSRGQNYEQYF. The CDR3 DNA reads as TGTGCCAGCAGTTACTCTCGTGGCCAGAACTACGAGCAGTACTTC.

This chain uses TRBV30 with TRBJ1-2; tentatively, D is TRBD1 (5 bases). The CDR3 extends over 15 amino acids. Germline CDR1 GTSNPN, CDR2 SVGIG (reference sequence). The V end lost 4 bases, the J end lost 4 bases, and 19 bases lay between the germline ends. CDR3 DNA sequence: TGTGCCTGGAAAGGCCAGGGCAGCGGGTCCTATGGCTACACCTTC. It encodes CAWKGQGSGSYGYTF.

The chain recombines TRBV19 with TRBJ1-5; 12 nucleotides agree with TRBD1. CDR1 LNHDA and CDR2 SQIVND come from the germline V gene (reference sequence). J gave up 4 bases and V 4 bases, and 5 bases lay outside the gene matches. This CDR3 has 16 amino acids. The CDR3 spells CASSTRDRGQNQPQHF. The CDR3 nucleotides are TGTGCCAGTAGTACCCGGGACAGGGGGCAGAATCAGCCCCAGCATTTT. Supplemented by reference TRBV19 and TRBJ1-5, the full variable domain reads DGGITQSPKYLFRKEGQNVTLSCEQNLNHDAMYWYRQDPGQGLRLIYYSQIVNDFQKGDIAEGYSVSREKKESFPLTVTSAQKNPTAFYLCASSTRDRGQNQPQHFGDGTRLSIL.

CDR3 nucleotides: TGTGCCAGCAGTCCCGACAGGGTAAAGACCGGGGAGCTGTTTTTT. This codes for CASSPDRVKTGELFF. The gene calls are TRBV7-9 and TRBJ2-2; 7 bases align to TRBD1. J gave up 5 bases and V 6 bases, and 9 bases lay outside the gene matches. The germline V gene encodes CDR1 SEHNR and CDR2 FQNEAQ (reference sequence). The CDR3 is 15 amino acids. The full variable domain, in which reference TRBV7-9 and TRBJ2-2 provide the parts outside the CDR3, is DTGVSQNPRHKITKRGQNVTFRCDPISEHNRLYWYRQTLGQGPEFLTYFQNEAQLEKSRLLSDRFSAERPKGSFSTLEIQRTEQGDSAMYLCASSPDRVKTGELFFGEGSRLTVL.

V is TRBV25-1 and J is TRBJ2-5; D might be TRBD1 (6 bases). The V and J ends lost 5 bases and 4 bases respectively, with 17 bases between them. Germline CDR1 reads MGHDK; CDR2 reads SYGVNS. The CDR3 spans 15 residues. CDR3 nucleotides: TGTGCCAGCAGTCAGGACAACAGGGATCGAGAGACCCAGTACTTC. Its translation is CASSQDNRDRETQYF.